This T cell receptor (beta chain) is drawn from a study of CD8 T cells in ankylosing spondylitis (dated by TCRdb to the late 2010s). For the wider study: To find TCR variants linked to disease, the study profiled T cell receptor beta repertoires in ankylosing spondylitis patients and healthy donors. The full study cohort was made up of about 24 ankylosing spondylitis patients and 108 healthy donors. Samples of peripheral blood were taken, and for ankylosing spondylitis patients, synovial fluid was collected as well.

This clonotype was picked up many times. This receptor's antigen is unknown. One base away there is no much larger clone; base qualities are not given. Summary of the overall study and its limitations: Some TCR beta motif variants had previously been reported in synovial fluid and blood of reactive arthritis patients, which suggested common disease-initiation mechanisms. The disease-linked clones were reported as significantly enriched in matched synovial fluid samples from ankylosing spondylitis patients. The disease-linked clones had a CD8+ phenotype and were found at relatively low frequencies in peripheral blood. A TCR beta motif of about 8 highly homologous amino acid variants appeared characteristic of blood from ankylosing spondylitis patients.

Sequencing was carried out with an Illumina HiSeq 2500. TCR beta libraries were prepared by quantitative 5'-RACE with molecular barcodes. As for how the authors treated the data: A new computational method, built on a probabilistic model of VDJ rearrangement, was used to identify disease-linked TCR variants. Through fastp at Q25 and MiXCR, TCRdb rebuilt clones from the public reads, retaining in-frame beta chains. Each entry is one CDR3 protein sequence, shown with its most common DNA and genes. These V and J calls derive from TCRdb rather than the authors' analysis. The sample has about 440,000 distinct CDR3 sequences on record, 17% of them singletons. The ten largest clones add up to about 0.94% of the sample. V is reduced by 0 bases and J by 4 bases, leaving a spacing of 15 bases between them. For CDR1 and CDR2, the germline V gene lists MDHEN and SYDVKM. The CDR3 goes from the cysteine to the phenylalanine over 16 residues. Only the CDR3 region is kept as DNA, spanning 48 bases read in frame from base 1.

This receptor was identified in a male donor with ankylosing spondylitis. Material: blood, either unsorted or a sorted T cell fraction (not recorded which). The chain uses TRBV28 and TRBJ1-1, with TRBD1 tentatively as D gene (5 bases match). The sequence in DNA is TGTGCCAGCAGTTTATGGTCGACAGTCAGGCGCACTGAAGCTTTCTTT. It translates to CASSLWSTVRRTEAFF.